Listed below are T cell receptor beta chains from one sample, sequenced in a study of yellow fever vaccine responses in identical twins. TCRdb reprocessed the RT-PCR reads via MiXCR and lists one record per CDR3 protein. Of fewer than 1,200 distinct CDR3 sequences detected, approximately 88% appear once; the ten largest clones hold around 7.2%. The sample here was T cells from blood (PBMCs), unsorted or a sorted subset (not recorded which), taken before or after yellow fever vaccination (not recorded which). The receptors were gathered from a woman under 30 who received the yellow fever vaccine. CDR3s include the opening cysteine and the closing phenylalanine or tryptophan. D genes are given only for firm matches. Expanded clones are given a class, and other clones once, few, many or no size at all.

d_gene	v_gene	j_gene	abundance	CDR3aa	CDR3nt
NA	TRBV9	TRBJ2-5	NA	CASSAAALGGGQETQYF	TGTGCCAGCAGCGCCGCGGCGCTGGGAGGGGGCCAAGAGACCCAGTACTTC
TRBD1	TRBV10-3	TRBJ2-2	NA	CAISDRQGWSGELFF	TGTGCCATCAGTGATAGACAGGGGTGGTCCGGGGAGCTGTTTTTT
NA	TRBV23-1	TRBJ2-1	NA	CASRKRGSPEQFF	TGCGCCAGCAGGAAAAGGGGGAGCCCAGAGCAGTTCTTC
TRBD1	TRBV6-1	TRBJ2-1	NA	CASSPLGGSNEQFF	TGTGCCAGCAGTCCTTTAGGGGGCTCAAATGAGCAGTTCTTC
TRBD1	TRBV5-6	TRBJ2-3	NA	CASSLATGVDTQYF	TGTGCCAGCAGCTTGGCGACAGGGGTAGATACGCAGTATTTT
NA	TRBV5-6	TRBJ1-4	NA	CASSLGTREKLFF	TGTGCCAGCAGCTTGGGGACAAGGGAAAAACTGTTTTTT
NA	TRBV29-1	TRBJ2-7	NA	CSAGDGSYEQYF	TGCAGCGCTGGGGACGGCTCCTACGAGCAGTACTTC
TRBD1	TRBV11-3	TRBJ2-5	once	CASSRDRGRLETQYF	TGTGCCAGCAGCCGGGACAGGGGGCGCCTAGAGACCCAGTACTTC
NA	TRBV12-3/TRBV12-4	TRBJ2-7	few	CASSEHSLSSYEQYF	TGTGCCAGCAGTGAGCATTCTTTGAGCTCCTACGAGCAGTACTTC
TRBD2	TRBV11-1	TRBJ2-1	once	CASSQTSGRVWNEQFF	TGTGCCAGCAGCCAAACTAGCGGGAGGGTTTGGAATGAGCAGTTCTTC
NA	TRBV12-3/TRBV12-4	TRBJ2-7	NA	CASSLRAGSSYEQYF	TGTGCCAGCAGTTTACGGGCAGGAAGCTCCTACGAGCAGTACTTC
TRBD2	TRBV24-1	TRBJ2-1	once	CATSDTGGLVDEQFF	TGTGCCACCAGTGACACGGGGGGGCTGGTCGATGAGCAGTTCTTC
TRBD1	TRBV11-3	TRBJ1-1	NA	CASSVNRDRNTEAFF	TGTGCCAGCAGCGTTAATAGGGACAGGAACACTGAAGCTTTCTTT
NA	TRBV20-1	TRBJ2-5	NA	CSARIGETQYF	TGCAGTGCTAGGATTGGGGAGACCCAGTACTTC
NA	TRBV15	TRBJ2-3	NA	CATSLGEPTDTQYF	TGTGCCACCAGTCTCGGGGAGCCAACAGATACGCAGTATTTT
NA	TRBV20-1	TRBJ1-1	NA	CSGMGMNTEAFF	TGCAGTGGGATGGGGATGAACACTGAAGCTTTCTTT
NA	TRBV23-1	TRBJ1-5	once	CASSLRESNQPQHF	TGCGCCAGCAGTCTCCGGGAGAGTAATCAGCCCCAGCATTTT
NA	TRBV29-1	TRBJ2-1	NA	CSGGGAYNEQFF	TGCAGCGGCGGAGGGGCCTACAATGAGCAGTTCTTC
TRBD2	TRBV7-9	TRBJ2-3	NA	CASSLSGGAQDTQYF	TGTGCCAGCAGCTTAAGCGGGGGGGCCCAAGATACGCAGTATTTT
NA	TRBV29-1	TRBJ2-7	few	CSVEERGRSYEQYF	TGCAGCGTTGAAGAGAGGGGCAGGTCCTACGAGCAGTACTTC
TRBD1	TRBV25-1	TRBJ1-4	NA	CASSRARQGAGSEKLFF	TGTGCCAGCAGCAGAGCCCGACAGGGGGCGGGTAGTGAAAAACTGTTTTTT
TRBD2	TRBV6-4	TRBJ2-3	NA	CASSDSGSGSPDTQYF	TGTGCCAGCAGTGACTCGGGTAGCGGGAGCCCAGATACGCAGTATTTT
TRBD2	TRBV4-2	TRBJ2-5	NA	CASSLIAGSGETQYF	TGTGCCAGCAGCCTAATAGCGGGGTCGGGCGAGACCCAGTACTTC
NA	TRBV9	TRBJ1-1	NA	CASSTKTDLNTEAFF	TGTGCCAGCAGCACAAAGACGGATCTGAACACTGAAGCTTTCTTT
NA	TRBV11-3	TRBJ1-1	NA	CASSLFPLNTEAFF	TGTGCCAGCAGCTTATTCCCTCTGAACACTGAAGCTTTCTTT